The clone carrying this TCR beta chain was seen ten or more times. Trimming removed 5 bases from V and 5 bases from J; junction bases left unmatched: 6. This CDR3 is built from 14 residues. The germline gives CDR1 LNHDA, CDR2 SQIVND (reference sequence). The record originates from a study of neurological immune-mediated disorders. TCRdb ran MiXCR on the 5' RACE reads and lists one entry per CDR3 protein. Here the sample spans some 35,000 distinct CDR3 sequences, 11% being singletons. The sequence came from a woman under 40 with HTLV-1-associated myelopathy (HAM/TSP). The chain couples TRBV19 to TRBJ1-1, with 9 bases lining up with TRBD1. The sample was CD4+ T cells from blood. The CDR3 region is CASSEQGARTEAFF. CDR3 nucleotides: TGTGCCAGTAGTGAACAGGGGGCTCGAACTGAAGCTTTCTTT. Supplemented by reference TRBV19 and TRBJ1-1, the full variable domain reads DGGITQSPKYLFRKEGQNVTLSCEQNLNHDAMYWYRQDPGQGLRLIYYSQIVNDFQKGDIAEGYSVSREKKESFPLTVTSAQKNPTAFYLCASSEQGARTEAFFGQGTRLTVV.